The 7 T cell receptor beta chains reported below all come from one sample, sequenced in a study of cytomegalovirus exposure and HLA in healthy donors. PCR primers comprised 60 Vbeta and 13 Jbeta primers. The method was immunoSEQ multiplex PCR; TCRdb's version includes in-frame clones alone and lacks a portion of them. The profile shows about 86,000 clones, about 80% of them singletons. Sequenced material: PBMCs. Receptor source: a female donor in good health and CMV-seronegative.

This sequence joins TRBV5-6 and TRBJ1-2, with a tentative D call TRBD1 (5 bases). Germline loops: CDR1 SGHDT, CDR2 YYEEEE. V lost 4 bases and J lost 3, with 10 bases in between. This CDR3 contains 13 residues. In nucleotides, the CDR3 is TGTGCCAGCAGCCCCGGGGGTTACTATGGCTACACCTTC. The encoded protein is CASSPGGYYGYTF.

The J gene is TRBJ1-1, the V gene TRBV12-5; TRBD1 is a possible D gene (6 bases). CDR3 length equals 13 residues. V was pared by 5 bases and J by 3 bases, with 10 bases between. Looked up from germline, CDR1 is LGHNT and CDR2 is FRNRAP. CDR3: CASGNRADTEAFF. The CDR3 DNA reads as TGTGCTAGTGGTAACAGGGCCGACACTGAAGCTTTCTTT. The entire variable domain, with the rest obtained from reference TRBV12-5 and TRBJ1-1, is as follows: DARVTQTPRHKVTEMGQEVTMRCQPILGHNTVFWYRQTMMQGLELLAYFRNRAPLDDSGMPKDRFSAEMPDATLATLKIQPSEPRDSAVYFCASGNRADTEAFFGQGTRLTVV.

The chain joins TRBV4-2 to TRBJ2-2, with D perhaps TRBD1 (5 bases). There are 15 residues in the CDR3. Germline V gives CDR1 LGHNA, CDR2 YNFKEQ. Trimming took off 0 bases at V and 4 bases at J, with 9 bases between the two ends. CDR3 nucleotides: TGTGCCAGCAGCCAAGATGGGGCGTCCACCGGGGAGCTGTTTTTT. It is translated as CASSQDGASTGELFF.

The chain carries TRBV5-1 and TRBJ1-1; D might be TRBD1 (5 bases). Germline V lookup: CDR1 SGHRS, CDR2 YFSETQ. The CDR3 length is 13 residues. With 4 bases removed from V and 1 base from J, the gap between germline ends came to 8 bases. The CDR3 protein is CASSPTENTEAFF. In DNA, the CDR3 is TGCGCCAGCAGCCCGACAGAGAACACTGAAGCTTTCTTT.

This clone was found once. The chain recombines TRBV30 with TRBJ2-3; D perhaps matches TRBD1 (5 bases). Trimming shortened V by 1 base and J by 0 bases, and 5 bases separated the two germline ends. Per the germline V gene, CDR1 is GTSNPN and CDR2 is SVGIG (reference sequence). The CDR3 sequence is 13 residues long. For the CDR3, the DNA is TGTGCCTGGAGTGAGGGGAGCACAGATACGCAGTATTTT. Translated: CAWSEGSTDTQYF.

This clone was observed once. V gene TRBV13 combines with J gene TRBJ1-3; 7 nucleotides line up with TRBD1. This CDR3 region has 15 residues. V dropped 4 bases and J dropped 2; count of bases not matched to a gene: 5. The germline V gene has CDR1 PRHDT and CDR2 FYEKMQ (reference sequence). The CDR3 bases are TGTGCCAGCAGCTCCAACAGGGGAACTGGAAACACCATATATTTT. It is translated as CASSSNRGTGNTIYF.

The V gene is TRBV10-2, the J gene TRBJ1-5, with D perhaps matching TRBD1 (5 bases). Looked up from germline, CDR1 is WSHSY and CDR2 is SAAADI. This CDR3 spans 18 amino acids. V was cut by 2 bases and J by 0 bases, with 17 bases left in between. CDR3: CASSENQWQGLSNQPQHF. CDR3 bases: TGCGCCAGCAGTGAGAATCAGTGGCAGGGCCTTAGCAATCAGCCCCAGCATTTT.